This T cell receptor (beta chain) originates from a study of shared clonotypes between healthy human individuals. Findings and limits, study-wide: Only blood was sampled, and tissue TCR repertoires likely differ from blood ones. Around 5% was the fraction of naive CD4 clonotypes found shared across a few donors.

Memory CD4+ cells were the fraction left after CD45RA+ naive selection. Remarks on this clone: Its antigen is not known.

Each subset's genomic DNA was split evenly across several immunoSEQ plates. TCRdb keeps only in-frame clones here, not all; method: immunoSEQ multiplex PCR. The sample has some 2,100,000 clones; under 97% are singletons. The CDR3 covers 14 residues. Trimming cost V 1 base and J 2 bases, with 6 bases left between them. CDR1 is SGDLS, CDR2 YYNGEE, per germline. The chain uses TRBV9 and TRBJ2-2; D unclear. The receptor's source is a man between 18 and 29 years old in good health. The source material was naive CD4+ T cells sorted from blood. Subset noted: CD45RA+ positively selected. This chain's CDR3 is CASSVWQNTGELFF. For the CDR3, the DNA is TGTGCCAGCAGCGTATGGCAAAACACCGGGGAGCTGTTTTTT.